This is a list of T cell receptor beta chains from one sample in a study of radiotherapy plus CTLA-4 blockade in lung cancer. Produced via immunoSEQ multiplex PCR; TCRdb's table is partial and in-frame only. The top ten clones hold 2.5% to 3% of a sample with tens of thousands of clones, roughly three quarters of them seen once. The sequencing used peripheral blood, collected from a patient treated with radiotherapy plus ipilimumab. All receptors come from a human donor with non-small cell lung cancer who had a complete response to radiotherapy plus ipilimumab. Both conserved end residues are part of each CDR3. Each record gives: D gene, V gene, J gene, clone size, CDR3 DNA, CDR3 protein. D genes are given only for firm matches. Only part of the rows carry a size: once, few, many, or a class if the clone is expanded.

>TRBD2|TRBV7-9|TRBJ2-5|.
TGTGCCAGCAGCCCGGCCAGCGGGACTAGCGGGGAGACCCAGTACTTC
CASSPASGTSGETQYF
>.|TRBV5-5|TRBJ2-5|.
TGTGCCAGCAGCTTGGAGCCGGACCGTAGTGCGGGGACCCAGTACTTC
CASSLEPDRSAGTQYF
>TRBD2|TRBV7-3|TRBJ2-7|.
TGTGCCAGCAGCTTAATCGGCACTAGCGGGAGGGACGAGCAGTACTTC
CASSLIGTSGRDEQYF
>TRBD2|TRBV28|TRBJ2-1|few
TGTGCCAGCAGTTGGGATTTAGCGGGAGGAAACAATGAGCAGTTCTTC
CASSWDLAGGNNEQFF
>.|TRBV4-2|TRBJ2-3|.
TGTGCCAGCAGCCAGGGTGTTGGGGCTAGGACAGATACGCAGTATTTT
CASSQGVGARTDTQYF
>.|TRBV28|TRBJ1-5|.
TGTGCCAGCAGAACAGGGCGCAATCAGCCCCAGCATTTT
CASRTGRNQPQHF
>.|TRBV7-9|TRBJ2-5|.
TGTGCCAGCAGCTCGGACTTCAATGGCCACCTGAAAGAGACCCAGTACTTC
CASSSDFNGHLKETQYF
>TRBD1|TRBV6-1|TRBJ1-1|few
TGTGCCAGCAGTGAAATCCAGGGGGCATGGGCTGAAGCTTTCTTT
CASSEIQGAWAEAFF
>.|TRBV2|TRBJ1-3|once
TGTGCCAGCAGTGAACCACATAGTGGAGGGGTTAAAGGAAACACCATATATTTT
CASSEPHSGGVKGNTIYF
>.|TRBV6-1|TRBJ1-1|.
TGTGCCAGCAGTGTCGACAGGTCGAACACTGAAGCTTTCTTT
CASSVDRSNTEAFF
>.|TRBV19|TRBJ2-3|.
TGTGCCAGTAGTATAGGACGGGGTGCCAGCACAGATACGCAGTATTTT
CASSIGRGASTDTQYF
>.|TRBV19|TRBJ1-4|.
TGTGCCAGTAGTACGAGGCGGGACCGTTATGAAAAACTGTTTTTT
CASSTRRDRYEKLFF
>TRBD1|TRBV5-8|TRBJ1-1|.
TGTGCCAGCAGCTTGGCCCCAAGCGACAGGGTCTTGTCCAAGGACACTGAAGCTTTCTTT
CASSLAPSDRVLSKDTEAFF
>.|TRBV6-6|TRBJ1-5|once
TGTGCCAGCAGTTATGAAGGTGCGGGTCAGCCCCAGCATTTT
CASSYEGAGQPQHF